The sample holds a few counts of the clone carrying this TCR beta chain. Its antigen is currently unknown. This entry is derived from a study of post-analysis software for immune sequencing data. Notes on the study in general: Patients had higher frequencies than controls of four to six TRBV segments, including TRBV5-6, TRBV5-1 and TRBV20-1.

Included in the TCR beta cDNA libraries were unique molecular identifiers. TCRdb re-called the PCR reads with MiXCR, one entry per CDR3 protein. The sample consists of hundreds of thousands of distinct CDR3 sequences, approximately 46% of them appearing once. This CDR3 has 17 residues. The J gene is TRBJ2-7, the V gene TRBV12-3 or TRBV12-4; 7 positions match TRBD2. The DNA end is more similar to TRBJ2-1, so the J call may be wrong. The origin of this receptor is a girl aged 10 to 17 with multiple sclerosis. The specimen was blood. The CDR3 loop reads CASSPSRTRGLWDEQFF. Written as DNA, the CDR3 is TGTGCCAGCAGCCCCTCCCGGACTAGAGGGTTATGGGATGAGCAGTTCTTC.